This T cell receptor beta chain was captured by sequencing in a study of ipilimumab plus nivolumab after autologous stem cell transplantation. Overall study: Median doses per patient: roughly five ipilimumab, 8 or 9 nivolumab.

Method: immunoSEQ multiplex PCR; TCRdb's copy keeps in-frame clones and lacks some. In the table there are fewer than 25,000 clones, just under 75% of which are singletons. Patients received nivolumab 3 mg/kg at weeks 1, 4, 7, 10, then fortnightly to week 26. Sequenced material: PBMCs, taken in a trial of ipilimumab plus nivolumab as post-transplant consolidation. This receptor was identified in a male donor with diffuse large B-cell lymphoma.

DNA of the CDR3: TGTGCCAGCAGCCTAGAGGGGTGGAGAATAGGTACAGATACGCAGTATTTT. Residues: CASSLEGWRIGTDTQYF. V gene TRBV7-6 combines with J gene TRBJ2-3; D might be TRBD1 or TRBD2, each matching 5 bases. The CDR3 totals 17 residues. Trimming cost V 5 bases and J 3 bases, with 21 bases left between them. CDR1 SGHVS and CDR2 FNYEAQ come from the germline V gene.